This T cell receptor beta chain was recorded in a study of OX40 agonist ivuxolimab in advanced cancers. In the study overall: Patients were treated with intravenous ivuxolimab, dosed at 0.01 to 10 mg/kg and infused every 2 weeks. Study-level points and caveats: With doses of 0.1-3.0 mg/kg, partial responders showed among the lowest clonal expansion.

Assay: immunoSEQ multiplex PCR; the TCRdb copy retains only in-frame clones and omits some. The sample comprises some 80,000 clones, about 90% of which are singletons, and 2.5% to 3% rests with the top ten. CDR1 and CDR2 (germline): LNHDA, SQIVND (reference sequence). The germline V and J ends were trimmed by 5 bases and 1 base, with 15 bases remaining between them. The CDR3 totals 15 residues. On this clone itself: The antigen is unknown.

Blood was sampled at baseline, cycle 4 day 1, and cycle 7 day 1. The clonotype comes from an adult with an advanced solid tumor such as melanoma, head and neck, liver or kidney cancer. The sample here was CD4+ or CD8+ T cells sorted from blood, taken in a trial of the OX40 agonist ivuxolimab. V and J are TRBV19 and TRBJ2-7, with no clear D. The CDR3 DNA sequence: TGTGCCAGTAGTCCTGGACGGTGGGCTTCCTACGAGCAGTACTTC. Translating gives CASSPGRWASYEQYF.